This is a list of T cell receptor beta chains from one sample in a study of blood T cell repertoires in COVID-19. The repertoire was sequenced with immunoSEQ multiplex PCR; TCRdb's copy has only in-frame clones and lacks some. The data contain about 200,000 clones, approximately 78% of them singletons. Sequencing was carried out using peripheral blood. The receptors derive from a woman in her seventies with COVID-19, enrolled during active disease. Each CDR3 is given with its conserved first and last residue. The order of the fields is D gene, V gene, J gene, clone size, CDR3 DNA, CDR3 protein. A D gene is named only where the DNA matches it firmly. Clone size is given for some rows only: seen once, a few or many times, or a class if the clone is expanded.

D: TRBD1; V: TRBV10-3; J: TRBJ2-3; size: -; DNA: TGTGCCATCAGCGGGGGACAGGGAAGGGATACGCAGTATTTT; CDR3: CAISGGQGRDTQYF
D: -; V: TRBV18; J: TRBJ1-2; size: -; DNA: TGTGCCAGCTCACCACTCCAAGGAGGCGCGAACTATGGCTACACCTTC; CDR3: CASSPLQGGANYGYTF
D: -; V: TRBV2; J: TRBJ1-5; size: -; DNA: TGTGCCAGCAGTGCTCGGGGAGGGAGGGTCCAGCCCCAGCATTTT; CDR3: CASSARGGRVQPQHF
D: TRBD2; V: TRBV5-4; J: TRBJ2-1; size: -; DNA: TGTGCCAGCAGCTTGGGACTAGCGTTATACAATGAGCAGTTCTTC; CDR3: CASSLGLALYNEQFF
D: -; V: TRBV12-2; J: TRBJ2-7; size: few; DNA: TGTGCAAGTCGCGCCGGGGATCGACCTACATATTCCTCCTACGAGCAGTACTTC; CDR3: CASRAGDRPTYSSYEQYF
D: -; V: TRBV29-1; J: TRBJ1-1; size: -; DNA: TGCAGCGTTGGGGCCAGGGGAGACACTGAAGCTTTCTTT; CDR3: CSVGARGDTEAFF
D: -; V: TRBV3-1/TRBV3-2; J: TRBJ1-1; size: -; DNA: TGTGCCAGCAGCCAAGAGTTCCAGGGAAGTGAAGCTTTCTTT; CDR3: CASSQEFQGSEAFF
D: TRBD2; V: TRBV24-1; J: TRBJ2-1; size: few; DNA: TGTGCCACCAGTGATTCGAAACTAGCGGGGGACAGAAATGAGCAGTTCTTC; CDR3: CATSDSKLAGDRNEQFF
D: -; V: TRBV7-2; J: TRBJ2-2; size: -; DNA: TGTGCCAGCAGCTTAGTCGGGGTCGGGGAGCTGTTTTTT; CDR3: CASSLVGVGELFF
D: TRBD2; V: TRBV7-2; J: TRBJ2-5; size: once; DNA: TGTGCCAGCAGTTCCCAGACTAGCCATGGGCGGGAGACCCAGTACTTC; CDR3: CASSSQTSHGRETQYF
D: TRBD1; V: TRBV6-5; J: TRBJ1-1; size: -; DNA: TGTGCCAGCTGGACAGGTGAGATGAACACTGAAGCTTTCTTT; CDR3: CASWTGEMNTEAFF
D: -; V: TRBV3-1/TRBV3-2; J: TRBJ2-2; size: -; DNA: TGTGCCAGCACAACCGGGGGAACGAACACCGGGGAGCTGTTTTTT; CDR3: CASTTGGTNTGELFF
D: TRBD1; V: TRBV30; J: TRBJ1-3; size: once; DNA: TGTGCCCACGACCCGGGACAGGGAAACACCATATATTTT; CDR3: CAHDPGQGNTIYF
D: -; V: TRBV7-2; J: TRBJ1-5; size: -; DNA: TGTGCCAGCGCCACCGGGACAAGTAATCAGCCCCAGCATTTT; CDR3: CASATGTSNQPQHF
D: TRBD2; V: TRBV11-3; J: TRBJ2-3; size: -; DNA: TGTGCCAGCAGCTTTGGAAGGGGAGGGACAGATACGCAGTATTTT; CDR3: CASSFGRGGTDTQYF
D: TRBD1; V: TRBV9; J: TRBJ1-2; size: once; DNA: TGTGCCAGCAGCGTAGTAAGGACAGGGGGCGTCTACACCTTC; CDR3: CASSVVRTGGVYTF
D: TRBD2; V: TRBV14; J: TRBJ2-2; size: few; DNA: TGTGCCAGCAGCCGGCGGGGGGCCTCGAACACCGGGGAGCTGTTTTTT; CDR3: CASSRRGASNTGELFF
D: TRBD2; V: TRBV25-1; J: TRBJ2-2; size: -; DNA: TGTGCCAGCAGTGTCTCTAGCGGGAGTAGCACCGGGGAGCTGTTTTTT; CDR3: CASSVSSGSSTGELFF
D: -; V: TRBV7-3; J: TRBJ1-2; size: -; DNA: TGTGCCAGCAGCTCTACAGGGTCCAGCGGCTACACCTTC; CDR3: CASSSTGSSGYTF
D: -; V: TRBV7-9; J: TRBJ2-7; size: few; DNA: TGTGCCAGCAGCTCTACCGGGACAACCAAGAGCTCCTACGAGCAGTACTTC; CDR3: CASSSTGTTKSSYEQYF
D: TRBD2; V: TRBV15; J: TRBJ2-3; size: few; DNA: TGTGCCACGGGTCGTCGGGTAGCGGGAGAGAAAGATACGCAGTATTTT; CDR3: CATGRRVAGEKDTQYF
D: -; V: TRBV7-9; J: TRBJ1-2; size: few; DNA: TGTGCCAGCAGTAAGGAGGGAGGAGGACGCACCTTC; CDR3: CASSKEGGGRTF
D: -; V: TRBV7-2; J: TRBJ2-7; size: -; DNA: TGTGCCAGCAGCACTCAAGGGGGGGCTTTGTACGAGCAGTACTTC; CDR3: CASSTQGGALYEQYF
D: TRBD1; V: TRBV7-2; J: TRBJ2-1; size: -; DNA: TGTGCCAGCAGCCGGGCCAGGGGGCTGTGGAATGAGCAGTTCTTC; CDR3: CASSRARGLWNEQFF
D: TRBD1; V: TRBV5-1; J: TRBJ1-3; size: once; DNA: TGCGCCAGCAGACAGGGGAACTCTGGAAACACCATATATTTT; CDR3: CASRQGNSGNTIYF
D: -; V: TRBV11-2; J: TRBJ2-2; size: -; DNA: TGTGCCAGCAGCGTTTCGACTGGAAAGAACACCGGGGAGCTGTTTTTT; CDR3: CASSVSTGKNTGELFF
D: -; V: TRBV12-3/TRBV12-4; J: TRBJ2-7; size: -; DNA: TGTGCCAGCACACAGGGTTCCGACTACGAGCAGTACTTC; CDR3: CASTQGSDYEQYF
D: -; V: TRBV6-5; J: TRBJ1-4; size: -; DNA: TGTGCCAGCAGTCGACAGCGCCTCAATGAAAAACTGTTTTTT; CDR3: CASSRQRLNEKLFF
D: TRBD2; V: TRBV10-1; J: TRBJ2-7; size: few; DNA: TGCGCCAGCAGTGTAAAAGCGGGAACGGGCGAGCAGTACTTC; CDR3: CASSVKAGTGEQYF
D: -; V: TRBV6-1; J: TRBJ2-3; size: -; DNA: TGTGCCAGCAGTGAAGGGACCTTAGCGTTAGCTAGCACAGATACGCAGTATTTT; CDR3: CASSEGTLALASTDTQYF
D: -; V: TRBV5-5; J: TRBJ1-2; size: few; DNA: TGTGCCAGCAGCGTCTCACAGGATAACTATGGCTACACCTTC; CDR3: CASSVSQDNYGYTF
D: -; V: TRBV12-3/TRBV12-4; J: TRBJ2-7; size: once; DNA: TGTGCCAGCAGCTTCGCAAACACCTACGAGCAGTACTTC; CDR3: CASSFANTYEQYF
D: TRBD1; V: TRBV9; J: TRBJ1-6; size: -; DNA: TGTGCCAGCCGTTATGGGGACAGCTCCTATAATTCACCCCTCCACTTT; CDR3: CASRYGDSSYNSPLHF
D: TRBD2; V: TRBV29-1; J: TRBJ2-3; size: -; DNA: TGCAGCGTTGATGGTAGCGGGAGCACAGATACGCAGTATTTT; CDR3: CSVDGSGSTDTQYF
D: -; V: TRBV5-1; J: TRBJ1-1; size: -; DNA: TGCGCCAGCAGCTTGGGGCCAGAACCGAACACTGAAGCTTTCTTT; CDR3: CASSLGPEPNTEAFF
D: -; V: TRBV7-3; J: TRBJ2-1; size: -; DNA: TGTGCCAGCAGCCTTCAGCATTCTCGGGGCAATGAGCAGTTCTTC; CDR3: CASSLQHSRGNEQFF
D: -; V: TRBV28; J: TRBJ1-5; size: -; DNA: TGTGCCAGCAGTACCCGACAGGTCTCTCAGCCCCAGCATTTT; CDR3: CASSTRQVSQPQHF
D: TRBD2; V: TRBV19; J: TRBJ2-3; size: -; DNA: TGTGCCAGTAGTATAGATCTTGGCGGGAGTCAGGTGCAGTATTTT; CDR3: CASSIDLGGSQVQYF
D: TRBD2; V: TRBV7-9; J: TRBJ2-7; size: few; DNA: TGTGCCAGCAGCTTAGAATCGGGAGGGCCCTACGAGCAGTACTTC; CDR3: CASSLESGGPYEQYF
D: TRBD1; V: TRBV19; J: TRBJ1-2; size: -; DNA: TGTGCCAGTAGTTCTGACAGGGCAGCAGCCCCCTTAGGCTACACCTTC; CDR3: CASSSDRAAAPLGYTF